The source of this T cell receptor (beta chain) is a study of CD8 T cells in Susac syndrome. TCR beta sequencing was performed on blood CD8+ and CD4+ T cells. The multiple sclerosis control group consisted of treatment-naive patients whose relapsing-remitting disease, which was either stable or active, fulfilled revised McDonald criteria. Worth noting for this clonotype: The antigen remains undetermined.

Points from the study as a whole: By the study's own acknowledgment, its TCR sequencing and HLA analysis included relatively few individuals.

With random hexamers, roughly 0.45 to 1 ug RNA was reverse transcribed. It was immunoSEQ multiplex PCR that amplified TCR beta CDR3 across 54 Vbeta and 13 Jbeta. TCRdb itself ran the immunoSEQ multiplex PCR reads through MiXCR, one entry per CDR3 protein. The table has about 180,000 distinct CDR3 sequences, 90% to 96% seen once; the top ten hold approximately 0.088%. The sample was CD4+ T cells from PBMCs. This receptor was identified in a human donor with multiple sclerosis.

The CDR3 DNA reads TGTGCCAGCAGTTACTCCAGGGGTGGCAGCAATCAGCCCCAGCATTTT. Amino acids: CASSYSRGGSNQPQHF. The rearrangement uses TRBV6-6 and TRBJ1-5; D is perhaps TRBD1 (6 bases). This CDR3 contains 16 residues. The V gene lost 0 bases and the J gene lost 1 base, with 10 bases spanning the gap. Germline lookup yields CDR1 MNHNY and CDR2 SVGAGI (reference sequence).